This T cell receptor (beta chain) was recovered during a study of cytomegalovirus exposure and HLA in healthy donors. Study-level points and caveats: In an earlier analysis, in some 500 donors, most V segments appeared productive either ~87% or ~30% of the time. One variant, a missense change in DCLRE1C, was linked in a later analysis to TCR beta V- and J-gene trimming. Despite most TCR sequences being rare, some public TCRs occurred in many donors.

The ends lost 5 bases at V and 3 bases at J; junction bases unmatched: 3. Germline V gene sequence: CDR1 SGHAT, CDR2 FQNNGV. The CDR3 consists of 14 residues. With regard to this clone: Its cognate antigen is unknown.

In the PCR, 60 Vbeta and 13 Jbeta primers were used. Profiled with immunoSEQ multiplex PCR; TCRdb holds only in-frame clones, not every one. Here the sample spans about 190,000 clones, around 81% being singletons. The gene calls are TRBV11-2 and TRBJ2-5; 10 nucleotides line up with TRBD1. This TCR was sampled from a man between 18 and 35 years old in good health and CMV-seronegative. Sequencing was performed on PBMCs. Here the CDR3 DNA reads TGTGCCAGCAGCAGAGGACAGGGGGAAGAGACCCAGTACTTC. Translated, it gives CASSRGQGEETQYF.